The sequence of this T cell receptor beta chain was determined in a study of T cell responses to AZD1222 COVID-19 vaccine. TCRdb keeps only in-frame clones here, not all; method: immunoSEQ multiplex PCR. The table lists 110,000 to 150,000 clones, 85% to 95% of them singletons. Overall study findings and caveats: Clonal diversity may have been underestimated, and the donors were mostly white British, with more females than males.

With respect to this clone: Its cognate antigen is unknown. Other DNA sequences from this sample encode an identical CDR3 as well.

The TCR was taken from an adult in good health. Sequencing was performed on peripheral blood, taken on day 0 of AZD1222 vaccination.

The CDR3 protein is CASSVAGSNQPQHF. CDR3 DNA sequence: TGTGCCAGCAGCGTGGCGGGTAGCAATCAGCCCCAGCATTTT. The rearrangement links TRBV9 to TRBJ1-5; D gene unclear. The CDR3 runs 14 residues. Trimming shortened V by 2 bases and J by 0 bases, and 6 bases separated the two germline ends. Germline V gives CDR1 SGDLS, CDR2 YYNGEE.